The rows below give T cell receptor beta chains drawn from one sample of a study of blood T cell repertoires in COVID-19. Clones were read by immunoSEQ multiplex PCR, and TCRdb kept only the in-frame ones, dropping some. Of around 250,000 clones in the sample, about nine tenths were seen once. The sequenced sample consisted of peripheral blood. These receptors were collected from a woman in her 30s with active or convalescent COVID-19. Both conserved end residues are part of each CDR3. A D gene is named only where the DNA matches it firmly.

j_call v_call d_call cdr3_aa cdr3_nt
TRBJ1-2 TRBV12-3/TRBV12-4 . CASSTGVFYGYTF TGTGCCAGCAGTACCGGGGTCTTCTATGGCTACACCTTC
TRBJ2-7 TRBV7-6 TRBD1 CASSLNRGTGEQYF TGTGCCAGCAGTTTGAACAGGGGCACCGGCGAGCAGTACTTC
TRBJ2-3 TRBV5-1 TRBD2 CASSFGGGASDTQYF TGCGCCAGCAGCTTCGGCGGGGGGGCCTCAGATACGCAGTATTTT
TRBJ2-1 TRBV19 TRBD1 CASSPTGPNEQFF TGTGCCAGTAGTCCGACAGGGCCCAATGAGCAGTTCTTC
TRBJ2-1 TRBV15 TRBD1 CATSSDRGPSYNEQFF TGTGCCACCAGCAGCGACAGGGGCCCTTCCTACAATGAGCAGTTCTTC
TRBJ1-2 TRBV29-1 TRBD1 CSVDDLQGAHGYTF TGCAGCGTTGATGACCTACAGGGGGCCCATGGCTACACCTTC
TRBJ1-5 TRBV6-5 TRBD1 CASSPTGGVEPQHF TGTGCCAGCAGCCCCACAGGGGGAGTTGAGCCCCAGCATTTT
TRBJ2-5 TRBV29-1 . CSVDNPGVQETQYF TGCAGCGTTGACAATCCGGGAGTTCAAGAGACCCAGTACTTC
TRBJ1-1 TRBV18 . CASSQLRPSGITDTEAFF TGTGCCAGCTCACAACTAAGACCTTCGGGGATTACGGACACTGAAGCTTTCTTT
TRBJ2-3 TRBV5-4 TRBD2 CASSSTGSGTDTQYF TGTGCCAGCAGCTCCACGGGTAGCGGGACAGATACGCAGTATTTT
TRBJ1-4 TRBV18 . CASSPPTREKLFF TGTGCCAGCTCACCTCCAACGCGAGAAAAACTGTTTTTT
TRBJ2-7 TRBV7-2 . CASSPYSQSEQYF TGTGCCAGCAGCCCTTACTCGCAAAGCGAGCAGTACTTC
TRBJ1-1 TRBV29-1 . CSVDGGLNTEAFF TGCAGCGTTGACGGCGGATTGAACACTGAAGCTTTCTTT
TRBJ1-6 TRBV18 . CASSPKEHRALYDNSPLHF TGTGCCAGCTCACCAAAGGAGCACAGGGCCCTATACGATAATTCACCCCTCCACTTT
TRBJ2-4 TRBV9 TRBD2 CASTSGGVGNIQYF TGTGCCAGCACCTCGGGGGGTGTCGGGAACATTCAGTACTTC
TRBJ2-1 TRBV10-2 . CASSEDGWTYNEQFF TGCGCCAGCAGTGAGGACGGGTGGACCTACAATGAGCAGTTCTTC